This T cell receptor (beta chain) was identified during a study of T cell responses to AZD1222 COVID-19 vaccine. Looking at the study overall: Some second doses came at about 4 weeks and others at about 12 weeks; these were pooled.

Study outcomes and limitations: Spike-specific TCR breadth and depth grew following two AZD1222 doses. Clonal diversity was possibly underestimated, and the donors were mostly white British, with more females.

TCRdb's table, derived via immunoSEQ multiplex PCR, lists solely in-frame clones and lacks some. The sample yields over 140,000 clones, roughly 92% seen once. In the case of this clone: Its target is unknown.

Germline V CDR1 and CDR2: LNHDA, SQIVND (reference sequence). V was pared by 5 bases and J by 4 bases, with 9 bases between. This CDR3 contains 14 residues. V and J are TRBV19 and TRBJ2-6; no clear D gene. The clonotype originates from an adult in good health. Source: peripheral blood, taken on day 0 of AZD1222 vaccination. CDR3 sequence: CASSLIGGANVLTF. CDR3 nucleotide sequence: TGTGCCAGTAGTCTCATAGGGGGGGCCAACGTCCTGACTTTC. Complete variable domain (other parts from reference TRBV19 and TRBJ2-6): DGGITQSPKYLFRKEGQNVTLSCEQNLNHDAMYWYRQDPGQGLRLIYYSQIVNDFQKGDIAEGYSVSREKKESFPLTVTSAQKNPTAFYLCASSLIGGANVLTFGAGSRLTVL.